The clone carrying this T cell receptor beta chain turned up a few times. The CDR3 length is 19 residues. This entry is derived from a study of T cells after yellow fever vaccination. TCRdb independently ran MiXCR on the 5' RACE reads; one entry per CDR3 protein. The table has hundreds of thousands of distinct CDR3 sequences, around 4.9% seen once. This specimen was CD4+ T cells sorted from PBMCs, taken on the day of the yellow fever booster vaccination. The receptor was derived from a man between 18 and 29 years old who received the YFV17D yellow fever vaccine. J is TRBJ1-2 and V is TRBV3-2; TRBD1 is the table's D call, not checked against the DNA. TRBV3-2 is labeled a pseudogene. CDR3: CASSQPRGTPYSTNYGYTF. The CDR3 bases are TGTGCCAGCAGCCAACCCAGGGGGACCCCGTATTCCACTAACTATGGCTACACCTTC.